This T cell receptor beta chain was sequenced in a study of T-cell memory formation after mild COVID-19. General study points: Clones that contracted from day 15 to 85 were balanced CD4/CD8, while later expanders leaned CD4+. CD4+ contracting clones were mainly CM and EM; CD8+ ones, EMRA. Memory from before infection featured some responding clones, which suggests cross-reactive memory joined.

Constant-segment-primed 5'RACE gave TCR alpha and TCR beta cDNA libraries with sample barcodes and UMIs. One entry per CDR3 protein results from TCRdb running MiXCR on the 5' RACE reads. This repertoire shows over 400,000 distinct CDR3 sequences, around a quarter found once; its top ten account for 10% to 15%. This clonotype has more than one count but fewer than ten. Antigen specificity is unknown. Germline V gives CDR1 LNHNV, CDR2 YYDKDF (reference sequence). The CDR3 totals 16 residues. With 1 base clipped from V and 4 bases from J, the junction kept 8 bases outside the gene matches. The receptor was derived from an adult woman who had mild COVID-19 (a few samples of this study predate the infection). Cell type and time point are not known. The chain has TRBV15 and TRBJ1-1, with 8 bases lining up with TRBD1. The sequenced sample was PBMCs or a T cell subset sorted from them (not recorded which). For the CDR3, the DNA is TGTGCCACCAGCAGAGGGCAGGGGGCAAGGGTCACTGAAGCTTTCTTT. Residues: CATSRGQGARVTEAFF.